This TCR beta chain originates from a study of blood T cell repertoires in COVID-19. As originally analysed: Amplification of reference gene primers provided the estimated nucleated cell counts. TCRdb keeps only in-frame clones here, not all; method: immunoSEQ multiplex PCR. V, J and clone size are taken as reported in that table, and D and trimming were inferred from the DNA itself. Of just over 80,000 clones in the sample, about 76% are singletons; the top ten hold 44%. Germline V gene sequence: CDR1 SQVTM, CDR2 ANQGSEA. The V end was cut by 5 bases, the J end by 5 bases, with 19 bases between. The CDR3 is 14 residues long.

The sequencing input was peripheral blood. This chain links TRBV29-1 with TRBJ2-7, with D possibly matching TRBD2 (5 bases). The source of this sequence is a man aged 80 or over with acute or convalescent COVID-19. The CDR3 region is CSVQKFGLRDEQYF. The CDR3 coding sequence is TGCAGCGTTCAAAAGTTCGGTTTGCGGGACGAGCAGTACTTC.